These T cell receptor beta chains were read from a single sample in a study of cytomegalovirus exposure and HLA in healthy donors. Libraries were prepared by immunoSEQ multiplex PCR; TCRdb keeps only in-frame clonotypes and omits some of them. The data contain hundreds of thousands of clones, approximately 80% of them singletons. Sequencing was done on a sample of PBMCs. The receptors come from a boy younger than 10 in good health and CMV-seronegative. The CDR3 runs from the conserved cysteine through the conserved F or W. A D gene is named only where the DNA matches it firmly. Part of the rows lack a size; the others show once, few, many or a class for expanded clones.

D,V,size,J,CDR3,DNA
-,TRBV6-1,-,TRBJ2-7,CASRGTTKGEQYF,TGTGCCAGCAGGGGGACAACGAAGGGAGAGCAGTACTTC
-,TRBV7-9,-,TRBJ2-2,CASSSRTRDGSTGELFF,TGTGCCAGCAGCAGCAGGACAAGGGACGGGAGCACCGGGGAGCTGTTTTTT
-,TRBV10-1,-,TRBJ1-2,CASSESLGGGYTF,TGCGCCAGCAGTGAGTCGTTGGGAGGAGGCTACACCTTC
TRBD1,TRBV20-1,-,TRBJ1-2,CSAGQGYGYTF,TGCAGTGCCGGACAGGGCTATGGCTACACCTTC
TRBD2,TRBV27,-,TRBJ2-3,CASSPLAGGYTDTQYF,TGTGCCAGCAGTCCCCTAGCGGGGGGATACACAGATACGCAGTATTTT
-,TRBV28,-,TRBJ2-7,CASSFITASYEQYF,TGTGCCAGCAGTTTCATTACAGCTTCCTACGAGCAGTACTTC
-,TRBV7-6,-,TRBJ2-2,CASSLEATGELFF,TGTGCCAGCAGCCTCGAGGCAACCGGGGAGCTGTTTTTT
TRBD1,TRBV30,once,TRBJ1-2,CAWSGGTGWVYGYTF,TGTGCCTGGAGTGGAGGGACAGGGTGGGTCTATGGCTACACCTTC
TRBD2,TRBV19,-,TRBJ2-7,CASTRGAGGSYEQYF,TGTGCCAGTACGCGGGGTGCGGGGGGCTCCTACGAGCAGTACTTC
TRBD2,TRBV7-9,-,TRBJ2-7,CASSYATSGIEQYF,TGTGCCAGCAGCTACGCGACTAGCGGGATCGAGCAGTACTTC
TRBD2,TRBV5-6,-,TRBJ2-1,CASSLAVLAGVSYNEQFF,TGTGCCAGCAGCTTGGCCGTGTTGGCGGGGGTGTCCTACAATGAGCAGTTCTTC
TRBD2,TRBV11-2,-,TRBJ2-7,CASSSDGTSGAYEQYF,TGTGCCAGCAGCTCGGACGGGACTAGCGGGGCCTACGAGCAGTACTTC
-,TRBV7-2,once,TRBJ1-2,CASSLAAEGRGYTF,TGTGCCAGCAGCTTAGCGGCAGAGGGTCGAGGCTACACCTTC
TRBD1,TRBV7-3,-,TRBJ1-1,CASSLQGAPNTEAFF,TGTGCCAGCAGTCTGCAGGGGGCGCCGAACACTGAAGCTTTCTTT
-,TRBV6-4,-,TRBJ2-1,CASRSGGGPPREQFF,TGTGCCAGCAGGAGTGGCGGGGGCCCCCCCCGTGAGCAGTTCTTC
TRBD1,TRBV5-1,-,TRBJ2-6,CASRPGEGAEGANVLTF,TGCGCCAGCCGCCCAGGAGAGGGGGCGGAGGGGGCCAACGTCCTGACTTTC
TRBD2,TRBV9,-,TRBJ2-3,CASSVGASGKVDTQYF,TGTGCCAGCAGCGTAGGGGCTAGCGGGAAAGTAGATACGCAGTATTTT
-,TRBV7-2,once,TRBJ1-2,CASSPTVNYGYTF,TGTGCCAGCAGCCCGACAGTTAACTATGGCTACACCTTC
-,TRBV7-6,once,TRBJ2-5,CASSEGRTETQYF,TGTGCCAGCAGCGAGGGCCGTACAGAGACCCAGTACTTC
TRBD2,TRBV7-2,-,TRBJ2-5,CASSPGRKTQYF,TGTGCCAGCAGCCCCGGGAGGAAGACCCAGTACTTC
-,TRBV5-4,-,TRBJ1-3,CASSLGGGGGNTIYF,TGTGCCAGCAGCTTGGGGGGAGGAGGCGGAAACACCATATATTTT
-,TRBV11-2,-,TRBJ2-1,CASSLAGYNEQFF,TGTGCCAGCAGCTTGGCGGGCTACAATGAGCAGTTCTTC
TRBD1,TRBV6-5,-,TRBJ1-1,CASSQIQGAGTEAFF,TGTGCCAGCAGCCAAATACAGGGGGCTGGCACTGAAGCTTTCTTT
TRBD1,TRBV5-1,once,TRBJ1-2,CASSPTGDYGYTF,TGCGCCAGCAGCCCGACAGGGGACTATGGCTACACCTTC
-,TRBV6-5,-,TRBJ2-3,CASSYSGTAGGAQYF,TGTGCCAGCAGTTACTCGGGCACGGCCGGAGGAGCGCAGTATTTT
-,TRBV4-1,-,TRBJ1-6,CASSPGHLISSYNSPLHF,TGCGCCAGCAGCCCTGGACACCTGATAAGCTCCTATAATTCACCCCTCCACTTT
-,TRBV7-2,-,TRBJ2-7,CASSSSLGSYEQYF,TGTGCCAGCAGCTCTAGCTTGGGGTCCTACGAGCAGTACTTC
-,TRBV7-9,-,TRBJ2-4,CASTPTGGKNIQYF,TGTGCCAGCACCCCGACCGGGGGCAAAAACATTCAGTACTTC
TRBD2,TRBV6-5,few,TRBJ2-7,CASKLAGHSYEQYF,TGTGCCAGCAAACTAGCGGGGCACTCCTACGAGCAGTACTTC
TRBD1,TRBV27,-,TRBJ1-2,CASSHFTGARGYTF,TGTGCCAGCAGTCATTTCACAGGGGCGCGGGGCTACACCTTC
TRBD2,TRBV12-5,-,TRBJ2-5,CASGIGTSGGAWETQYF,TGTGCTAGTGGTATCGGGACTAGTGGGGGGGCTTGGGAGACCCAGTACTTC
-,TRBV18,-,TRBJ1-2,CASSPPGGAGYTF,TGTGCCAGCTCACCACCGGGAGGGGCCGGCTACACCTTC
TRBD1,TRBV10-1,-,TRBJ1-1,CASSSSGQGVRGAFF,TGCGCCAGCAGTTCCTCGGGACAGGGTGTGCGGGGAGCTTTCTTT
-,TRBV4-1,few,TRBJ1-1,CASSQDEGREAFF,TGCGCCAGCAGCCAAGATGAGGGGAGGGAAGCTTTCTTT
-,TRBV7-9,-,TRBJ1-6,CASSSPAGAANNSPLHF,TGTGCCAGCAGTTCCCCCGCGGGAGCAGCGAATAATTCACCCCTCCACTTT
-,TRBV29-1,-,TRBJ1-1,CSVEPLIPQGVATEAFF,TGCAGCGTTGAGCCCCTAATACCACAGGGCGTTGCGACTGAAGCTTTCTTT
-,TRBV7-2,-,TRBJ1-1,CASSRNTPNTEAFF,TGTGCCAGCAGCCGTAATACACCGAACACTGAAGCTTTCTTT
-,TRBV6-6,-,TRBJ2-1,CASSYGRQGGDSEQFF,TGTGCCAGCAGTTACGGTAGACAGGGAGGAGACTCTGAGCAGTTCTTC